These T cell receptor beta chains were read from a single sample in a study of PD-1 blockade in classical Hodgkin lymphoma. Libraries were prepared by immunoSEQ multiplex PCR; TCRdb keeps only in-frame clonotypes and omits some of them. The table shows about 35,000 clones, with around 89% occurring only once. The source material was CD4+ T cells from blood. The source of these receptors is a human donor with classical Hodgkin lymphoma. The CDR3 runs from the conserved cysteine through the conserved F or W. Fields, in order: CDR3 length, J gene, D gene, V gene, clone size, CDR3 DNA, CDR3 protein. The D gene is left open where the match is weak. Expanded clones are given a class, and other clones once, few, many or no size at all.

>12|TRBJ2-1|NA|TRBV7-9|NA
TGTGCCACCTATCGAGGTCGAAATGAGCAGTTCTTC
CATYRGRNEQFF
>19|TRBJ1-5|TRBD1|TRBV18|NA
TGTGCCAGCTCACCACGAGCCCAGGGGGGTAGGATAAGCAATCAGCCCCAGCATTTT
CASSPRAQGGRISNQPQHF
>13|TRBJ1-1|TRBD1|TRBV28|NA
TGTGCCAGCAGTACAGGGGGCCGCACTGAAGCTTTCTTT
CASSTGGRTEAFF
>14|TRBJ1-2|NA|TRBV9|NA
TGTGCCAGCAGCGTAGATACAGGGCCCTATGGCTACACCTTC
CASSVDTGPYGYTF
>14|TRBJ1-2|NA|TRBV6-5|NA
TGTGCCAGCACCCGGGGACCAGCTAACTATGGCTACACCTTC
CASTRGPANYGYTF
>15|TRBJ2-7|NA|TRBV7-8|NA
TGTGCCAGCAGCTTAGCAGCTCTAGGGGCTGGCGAGCAGTACTTC
CASSLAALGAGEQYF
>15|TRBJ1-2|NA|TRBV14|NA
TGTGCCAGCAGCCAAATCGCCAGGGGCTGGGATGGCTACACCTTC
CASSQIARGWDGYTF
>15|TRBJ1-5|TRBD1|TRBV5-4|NA
TGTGCCAGCAGCCCTCAGGGGGATCCTAATCAGCCCCAGCATTTT
CASSPQGDPNQPQHF
>15|TRBJ2-3|TRBD2|TRBV7-2|NA
TGTGCCAGCAGCGGGACTAGCGGGGGGTCGGATACGCAGTATTTT
CASSGTSGGSDTQYF
>11|TRBJ2-7|NA|TRBV29-1|few
TGCAGCGCCGTGGACCACTACGAGCAGTACTTC
CSAVDHYEQYF
>13|TRBJ1-5|NA|TRBV4-1|NA
TGCGCCAGCAGCCAAGAAAGGAATCAGCCCCAGCATTTT
CASSQERNQPQHF
>15|TRBJ1-5|NA|TRBV6-1|NA
TGTGCCAGCAGTGAAGTGGGCAGGGCCAATCAGCCCCAGCATTTT
CASSEVGRANQPQHF
>16|TRBJ2-7|TRBD1|TRBV2|NA
TGTGCCAGCAGTGAGATCCCCAGGGGGTTATACTACGAGCAGTACTTC
CASSEIPRGLYYEQYF
>18|TRBJ2-3|TRBD2|TRBV7-8|NA
TGTGCCAGCAGCTTACCCATTCGACTAGCGGCAAGCACAGATACGCAGTATTTT
CASSLPIRLAASTDTQYF
>15|TRBJ2-3|TRBD1|TRBV5-1|NA
TGCGCCAGCAGCTTACCGGGACAGAGCACAGATACGCAGTATTTT
CASSLPGQSTDTQYF
>14|TRBJ2-3|NA|TRBV9|few
TGTGCCAGCAGCCCAATGGACGCCACAGATACGCAGTATTTT
CASSPMDATDTQYF
>15|TRBJ2-3|NA|TRBV5-1|NA
TGCGCCAGCAGCTTGTTACGGCCAGGGCCAGATACGCAGTATTTT
CASSLLRPGPDTQYF
>13|TRBJ1-1|NA|TRBV10-3|NA
TGTGCCGCGCGATTAGCAGCGAACACTGAAGCTTTCTTT
CAARLAANTEAFF
>13|TRBJ1-1|TRBD1|TRBV5-1|NA
TGCGCCAGCAGGACAGGGGAAAACACTGAAGCTTTCTTT
CASRTGENTEAFF
>15|TRBJ2-7|TRBD2|TRBV9|NA
TGTGCCAGCAGCCCGGAGACTAGCGGACCCTACGAGCAGTACTTC
CASSPETSGPYEQYF
>13|TRBJ2-3|NA|TRBV4-2|NA
TGTACCAGCAGCCAAGAACGGCAGAATACGCAGTATTTT
CTSSQERQNTQYF
>14|TRBJ2-7|TRBD2|TRBV5-6|NA
TGTGCCAGCAGCGGGACTAGCGGGCTTTACGAGCAGTACTTC
CASSGTSGLYEQYF
>15|TRBJ1-1|NA|TRBV5-1|few
TGCGCCAGCAGCTTGGAGGAGTCCGCCGGGGCTGAAGCTTTCTTT
CASSLEESAGAEAFF
>15|TRBJ2-1|NA|TRBV6-4|once
TGTGCCAGCAGTGAACAGGGATTCAGCTACAATGAGCAGTTCTTC
CASSEQGFSYNEQFF
>14|TRBJ1-1|NA|TRBV14|NA
TGTGCCAGCAGCCAAGATCTAATAGGAAGGGAAGCTTTCTTT
CASSQDLIGREAFF
>14|TRBJ1-1|NA|TRBV10-3|NA
TGTGCCATCAGGACCGGAAAGGGAAACACTGAAGCTTTCTTT
CAIRTGKGNTEAFF